What follows are 32 T cell receptor beta chains derived from one specimen sequenced in a study of blood T cell repertoires in COVID-19. The method was immunoSEQ multiplex PCR; TCRdb's version includes in-frame clones alone and lacks a portion of them. The sample includes approximately 250,000 clones, roughly 83% of them seen just once. Material: peripheral blood. These receptors were collected from a man between 60 and 75 years old who had recovered from COVID-19.

The chain combines TRBV28 with TRBJ2-1, with D uncertain. From germline, CDR1 is MDHEN and CDR2 SYDVKM. V shed 6 bases and J shed 7 bases, with 7 bases lying between them. The CDR3 has 11 residues. The CDR3 bases are TGTGCCAGCAGGCGGCGGAATGAGCAGTTCTTC. Amino acids: CASRRRNEQFF.

J is TRBJ2-5 and V is TRBV5-1; tentatively, D is TRBD2 (6 bases). V was trimmed by 4 bases and J by 1 base, leaving 11 bases between them. Germline loops: CDR1 SGHRS, CDR2 YFSETQ. The CDR3 runs 14 residues. The CDR3 reads CASSLGSFQETQYF. CDR3 in DNA: TGCGCCAGCAGCCTCGGGAGCTTCCAAGAGACCCAGTACTTC.

This clone was recorded at least ten times. The chain uses TRBV28 and TRBJ1-6; D might be TRBD1 (5 bases). V lost 3 bases, J lost 10 bases, and 13 bases lay in between. The CDR3 is made up of 14 amino acids. Germline CDR1 is MDHEN and CDR2 is SYDVKM. CDR3 DNA: TGTGCCAGCAGTTTGACAGTCGCGGGATCACCCCTCCACTTT. Protein sequence: CASSLTVAGSPLHF.

The rearrangement joins TRBV7-2 to TRBJ2-3; 7 bases line up with TRBD1. V lost 5 bases, J lost 8 bases, and 13 bases stayed unmatched. The germline gives CDR1 SGHTA, CDR2 FQGNSA. There are 15 residues in the CDR3. In DNA, the CDR3 is TGTGCCAGCAGCGACCGACAGGGTGTTTTTGGTACGCAGTATTTT. Its protein product is CASSDRQGVFGTQYF.

The V gene is TRBV12-3 or TRBV12-4, the J gene TRBJ2-7, with a possible D match to TRBD2 (5 bases). Between the trimmed V and J ends, which lost 6 bases and 5 bases, there was a span of 11 bases. The CDR3 loop spans 12 amino acids. The CDR3 loop reads CASRKLGDEQYF. CDR3 nucleotide sequence: TGTGCCAGCAGAAAACTAGGTGACGAGCAGTACTTC.

The chain joins TRBV5-8 to TRBJ2-5; D possibly corresponds to TRBD2 (5 bases). This CDR3 spans 20 amino acids. Germline CDR1 and CDR2: SGHTS and YDEGEE. The V gene lost 0 bases and the J gene lost 4 bases, with 28 bases spanning the gap. CDR3 sequence reads: CASSLGADGVVKPTPETQYF. CDR3 sequence (DNA): TGTGCCAGCAGCTTGGGTGCTGACGGGGTCGTCAAACCGACCCCAGAGACCCAGTACTTC.

To note about this clone: The sample carries other DNA sequences with the same CDR3. The V gene is TRBV5-1, the J gene TRBJ2-3, with no clear D. Trimming removed 0 bases at V and 0 bases at J, with 8 bases between. Germline loops: CDR1 SGHRS, CDR2 YFSETQ. The CDR3 covers 15 residues. The CDR3 sequence is CASSLALLSTDTQYF. The CDR3 DNA reads as TGCGCCAGCAGCTTGGCCCTCTTAAGCACAGATACGCAGTATTTT.

This clone occurred a few times. The chain employs TRBV19 and TRBJ1-5, with D unclear. Per germline, CDR1 LNHDA and CDR2 SQIVND (reference sequence). Trimming left V 5 bases short and J 0 bases short, with 11 bases between. The CDR3 extends over 15 amino acids. The CDR3 here is CASSSTRYSNQPQHF. The CDR3 nucleotides read TGTGCCAGTAGTTCGACAAGATATAGCAATCAGCCCCAGCATTTT.

The chain employs TRBV5-1 and TRBJ2-5; D perhaps matches TRBD2 (7 bases). V was cut by 0 bases and J by 1 base, with 13 bases left in between. The germline V gene encodes CDR1 SGHRS and CDR2 YFSETQ. The CDR3 loop spans 16 amino acids. This CDR3 reads CASSLGLGGRQETQYF. CDR3 in DNA: TGCGCCAGCAGCTTGGGTCTGGGGGGGCGCCAAGAGACCCAGTACTTC. Complete variable domain (other parts from reference TRBV5-1 and TRBJ2-5): KAGVTQTPRYLIKTRGQQVTLSCSPISGHRSVSWYQQTPGQGLQFLFEYFSETQRNKGNFPGRFSGRQFSNSRSEMNVSTLELGDSALYLCASSLGLGGRQETQYFGPGTRLLVL.

V is TRBV19 and J is TRBJ2-3; D gene uncertain. The CDR3 is made up of 11 amino acids. Between the trimmed V and J ends, which lost 6 bases and 4 bases, there was a span of 5 bases. The germline gives CDR1 LNHDA, CDR2 SQIVND (reference sequence). Written as DNA, the CDR3 is TGTGCCAGTAGCCTTTCAGATACGCAGTATTTT. Encoded protein: CASSLSDTQYF.

This clone turned up a few times. V is TRBV4-1 and J is TRBJ2-2; D might be TRBD2 (5 bases). The germline CDR1 and CDR2 sequences are MGHRA and YSYEKL. The CDR3 runs 16 residues. V was clipped by 3 bases and J by 4 bases, with 15 bases between them. The CDR3 region is CASSQSLDSPTGELFF. The DNA for the CDR3 is TGCGCCAGCAGCCAGTCCCTGGACTCCCCCACCGGGGAGCTGTTTTTT.

This chain links TRBV28 with TRBJ1-3; D remains unclear. Trimming took 10 bases from V and 0 from J, leaving 16 bases between them. This CDR3 has 15 residues. CDR1 and CDR2 from the germline V gene are MDHEN and SYDVKM. The CDR3 region has the DNA TGTGCCACCACAGATGGAGGTAGCTCTGGAAACACCATATATTTT. It is translated as CATTDGGSSGNTIYF.

The rearrangement joins TRBV9 to TRBJ2-3; 10 nucleotides line up with TRBD1. The CDR3 runs 16 residues. CDR1 is SGDLS, CDR2 YYNGEE, per germline. J was trimmed by 2 bases and V by 4 bases; bases with no gene match: 7. The DNA of the CDR3 is TGTGCCAGCAGCTCACAGGGGACAGGGGTCACAGATACGCAGTATTTT. The encoded protein is CASSSQGTGVTDTQYF.

The rearrangement links TRBV11-2 to TRBJ1-3, with no clear D. Between the trimmed V and J ends, which lost 0 bases and 3 bases, there was a span of 12 bases. The CDR3 contains 16 residues. CDR1 and CDR2 (germline): SGHAT, FQNNGV. This CDR3 reads CASSLDFLGNGNTIYF. The CDR3 DNA follows: TGTGCCAGCAGCTTAGATTTCTTGGGCAATGGAAACACCATATATTTT. The full variable domain, rest sourced from reference TRBV11-2 and TRBJ1-3, is EAGVAQSPRYKIIEKRQSVAFWCNPISGHATLYWYQQILGQGPKLLIQFQNNGVVDDSQLPKDRFSAERLKGVDSTLKIQPAKLEDSAVYLCASSLDFLGNGNTIYFGEGSWLTVV.

This clone was recorded a few times. The identical CDR3 is also encoded by other nucleotide sequences in the sample. The chain links TRBV27 to TRBJ1-6, with D possibly TRBD1 on 6 matching bases. V was clipped by 7 bases and J by 5 bases, with 12 bases between them. The CDR3 totals 14 residues. Germline V lookup: CDR1 MNHEY, CDR2 SMNVEV (reference sequence). The CDR3 loop is CASTKQGNNSPLHF. DNA of the CDR3: TGTGCCAGCACTAAACAGGGTAATAATTCACCCCTCCACTTT.

This clone was observed a single time. The CDR3 reads CASSPEQLQGRGGYTF. The CDR3 coding sequence is TGTGCCAGCAGCCCTGAGCAGCTACAGGGGCGAGGTGGCTACACCTTC. This chain joins TRBV7-6 and TRBJ1-2; 7 nucleotides align to TRBD1. Per the germline V gene, CDR1 is SGHVS and CDR2 is FNYEAQ. The CDR3 sequence is 16 residues long. With V trimmed by 5 bases and J by 7 bases, 16 bases remained unmatched.

The genes are TRBV10-1 and TRBJ2-1; 12 bases match TRBD2. J lost 0 bases, V lost 9 bases, and 3 bases had no gene match. This CDR3 has 15 residues. CDR1 and CDR2 (germline): WNHNN, SYGVQD (reference sequence). CDR3: CARILAGGSYNEQFF. CDR3 nucleotide sequence: TGCGCCAGGATACTAGCGGGAGGCTCCTACAATGAGCAGTTCTTC.

The chain is built from TRBV19 and TRBJ1-5; 8 bases match TRBD1. The CDR3 has 17 residues. Per germline, CDR1 LNHDA and CDR2 SQIVND (reference sequence). Trimming removed 9 bases from V and 4 bases from J; junction bases left unmatched: 17. CDR3 DNA: TGTGCCAGCACAATCTCCCTACAGGGGGGGTTGAATCAGCCCCAGCATTTT. Encoded protein: CASTISLQGGLNQPQHF. Full variable domain (missing parts from reference TRBV19 and TRBJ1-5): DGGITQSPKYLFRKEGQNVTLSCEQNLNHDAMYWYRQDPGQGLRLIYYSQIVNDFQKGDIAEGYSVSREKKESFPLTVTSAQKNPTAFYLCASTISLQGGLNQPQHFGDGTRLSIL.

This sequence joins TRBV10-3 and TRBJ1-1; possibly TRBD1 for D (5 bases). Germline-derived CDR1 and CDR2 are ENHRY and SYGVKD. Trimming removed 6 bases at V and 0 bases at J, with 8 bases between. The CDR3 length is 13 residues. CDR3 amino acids: CAIRGLMNTEAFF. Here the CDR3 DNA reads TGTGCCATCAGGGGACTTATGAACACTGAAGCTTTCTTT.

The rearrangement links TRBV10-3 to TRBJ1-6, with D perhaps matching TRBD1 (6 bases). Germline assignment: CDR1 ENHRY and CDR2 SYGVKD. Trimming took 2 bases from V and 6 from J, leaving 11 bases between them. The CDR3 has 15 amino acids. The CDR3 coding sequence is TGTGCCATCAGTGAGGAACAGGGAATTAATTCACCCCTCCACTTT. This translates into CAISEEQGINSPLHF.

This chain links TRBV6-5 with TRBJ1-6; D ambiguous. Germline lookup yields CDR1 MNHEY and CDR2 SVGAGI. V was trimmed by 0 bases and J by 8 bases, leaving 11 bases between them. CDR3 length: 15 amino acids. The CDR3 DNA reads as TGTGCCAGCAGTTACTCCGGGGTAAGGGATTCACCCCTCCACTTT. Its protein product is CASSYSGVRDSPLHF.

The chain links TRBV4-1 to TRBJ2-1, with a possible D match to TRBD1 (5 bases). Deletions cut 0 bases from V and 5 bases from J, with 11 bases between. Germline lookup yields CDR1 MGHRA and CDR2 YSYEKL. This CDR3 is 15 amino acids long. The CDR3 DNA reads TGCGCCAGCAGCCAAGATTGGGGCAGAAACAATGAGCAGTTCTTC. Protein product: CASSQDWGRNNEQFF.

V is TRBV4-1 and J is TRBJ2-7, with D perhaps matching TRBD2 (6 bases). V shed 1 base and J shed 7 bases, with 11 bases lying between them. CDR3 size: 13 residues. Germline lookup yields CDR1 MGHRA and CDR2 YSYEKL. The CDR3 reads CASSQVQAGEQYF. CDR3 DNA sequence: TGCGCCAGCAGCCAAGTCCAGGCGGGGGAGCAGTACTTC.

The chain is built from TRBV28 and TRBJ2-6; 7 nucleotides agree with TRBD1. The germline gives CDR1 MDHEN, CDR2 SYDVKM. The V segment lost 5 bases and the J segment 0 bases; nucleotides outside the gene matches: 7. This CDR3 has 17 amino acids. The CDR3 region is CASSLQQGLSGANVLTF. CDR3 nucleotides: TGTGCCAGCAGTCTCCAACAGGGGCTCTCTGGGGCCAACGTCCTGACTTTC.

The genes are TRBV30 and TRBJ1-1; D might be TRBD1 (6 bases). V lost 7 bases and J lost 6, with 18 bases in between. CDR3 length equals 13 residues. CDR1 is GTSNPN, CDR2 SVGIG, per germline (reference sequence). The CDR3 is CASAWGRIPEAFF. As DNA, the CDR3 is TGTGCCTCCGCCTGGGGGCGGATCCCTGAAGCTTTCTTT.

The J gene is TRBJ2-2, the V gene TRBV28, with D hard to call. Trimming removed 6 bases from V and 0 bases from J, with 5 bases in between. Germline V CDR1 and CDR2: MDHEN, SYDVKM. This CDR3 is built from 13 residues. CDR3 in DNA: TGTGCCAGCAGATCATCGAACACCGGGGAGCTGTTTTTT. Translation gives CASRSSNTGELFF. Full variable domain (remainder filled in from reference TRBV28 and TRBJ2-2): DVKVTQSSRYLVKRTGEKVFLECVQDMDHENMFWYRQDPGLGLRLIYFSYDVKMKEKGDIPEGYSVSREKKERFSLILESASTNQTSMYLCASRSSNTGELFFGEGSRLTVL.

The V call is TRBV23-1, the J call TRBJ1-3, with 7 bases lining up with TRBD1. TRBV23-1 is filed as an ORF, its function uncertain. Unmatched junction bases numbered 17, after V lost 3 bases and J lost 15 bases. The CDR3 consists of 15 residues. CDR3: CASSQPGTAPIGTYF. CDR3 in DNA: TGCGCCAGCAGTCAGCCCGGGACAGCCCCAATCGGGACATATTTT.

V usage is TRBV7-9 and J usage is TRBJ2-5; 12 nucleotides match TRBD2. Per the germline V gene, CDR1 is SEHNR and CDR2 is FQNEAQ (reference sequence). J was trimmed by 5 bases and V by 5 bases; bases with no gene match: 12. The length of the CDR3 is 17 residues. The CDR3 is CASSPGASGGASETQYF. CDR3 nucleotide sequence: TGTGCCAGCAGCCCGGGGGCTAGCGGGGGGGCCAGCGAGACCCAGTACTTC.

The gene calls are TRBV5-4 and TRBJ1-1; D may be TRBD1 (5 bases). Germline CDR1 reads SGHNT; CDR2 reads YYREEE (reference sequence). The CDR3 loop spans 15 amino acids. V dropped 1 base and J dropped 1 base, with 11 bases sitting between them. The CDR3 region has the DNA TGTGCCAGCAGCTTGCCAGGGTCGGGGAACACTGAAGCTTTCTTT. Its translation: CASSLPGSGNTEAFF.

V usage is TRBV4-1 and J usage is TRBJ2-7; 9 nucleotides agree with TRBD1. The CDR3 loop spans 15 amino acids. CDR1 MGHRA and CDR2 YSYEKL come from the germline V gene. After removal of 4 bases from V and 4 bases from J, the junction contained 8 bases not matched to a gene. The CDR3 loop is CASSPRGQGEYEQYF. The CDR3 DNA is TGCGCCAGCAGCCCTCGGGGACAGGGCGAGTACGAGCAGTACTTC.

The V and J genes are TRBV6-1 and TRBJ1-4; 8 bases match TRBD1. J lost 3 bases, V lost 3 bases, and 3 bases had no gene match. The V gene's germline CDR1 is MNHNS and CDR2 SASEGT. The CDR3 runs 15 residues. The CDR3 reads CASSDRGLANEKLFF. In nucleotides, the CDR3 is TGTGCCAGCAGTGACAGGGGGCTTGCTAATGAAAAACTGTTTTTT.

This clone was picked up a small number of times. V and J are TRBV6-6 and TRBJ1-5; D remains unclear. The CDR3 is made up of 13 amino acids. Germline CDR1 MNHNY, CDR2 SVGAGI (reference sequence). Trimming took 11 bases from V and 6 from J, leaving 17 bases between them. The DNA of the CDR3 is TGTGCCGCTAAGGAGGCGGCTACTCAGCCCCAGCATTTT. This gives the protein CAAKEAATQPQHF.